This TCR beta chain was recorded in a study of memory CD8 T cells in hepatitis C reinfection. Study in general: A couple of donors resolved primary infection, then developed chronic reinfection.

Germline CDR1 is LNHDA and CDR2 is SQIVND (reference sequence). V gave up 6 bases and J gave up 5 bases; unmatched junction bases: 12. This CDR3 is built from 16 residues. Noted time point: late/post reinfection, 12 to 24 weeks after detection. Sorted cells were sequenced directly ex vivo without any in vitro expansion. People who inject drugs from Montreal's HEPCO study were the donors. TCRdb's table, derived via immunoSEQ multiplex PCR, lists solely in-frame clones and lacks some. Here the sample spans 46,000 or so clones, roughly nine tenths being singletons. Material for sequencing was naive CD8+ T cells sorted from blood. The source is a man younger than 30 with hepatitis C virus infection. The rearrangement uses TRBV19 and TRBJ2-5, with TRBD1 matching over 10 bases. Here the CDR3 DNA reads TGTGCCAGTAGCCCCCGACAGGGGGCAGTGTGGGAGACCCAGTACTTC. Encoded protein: CASSPRQGAVWETQYF.